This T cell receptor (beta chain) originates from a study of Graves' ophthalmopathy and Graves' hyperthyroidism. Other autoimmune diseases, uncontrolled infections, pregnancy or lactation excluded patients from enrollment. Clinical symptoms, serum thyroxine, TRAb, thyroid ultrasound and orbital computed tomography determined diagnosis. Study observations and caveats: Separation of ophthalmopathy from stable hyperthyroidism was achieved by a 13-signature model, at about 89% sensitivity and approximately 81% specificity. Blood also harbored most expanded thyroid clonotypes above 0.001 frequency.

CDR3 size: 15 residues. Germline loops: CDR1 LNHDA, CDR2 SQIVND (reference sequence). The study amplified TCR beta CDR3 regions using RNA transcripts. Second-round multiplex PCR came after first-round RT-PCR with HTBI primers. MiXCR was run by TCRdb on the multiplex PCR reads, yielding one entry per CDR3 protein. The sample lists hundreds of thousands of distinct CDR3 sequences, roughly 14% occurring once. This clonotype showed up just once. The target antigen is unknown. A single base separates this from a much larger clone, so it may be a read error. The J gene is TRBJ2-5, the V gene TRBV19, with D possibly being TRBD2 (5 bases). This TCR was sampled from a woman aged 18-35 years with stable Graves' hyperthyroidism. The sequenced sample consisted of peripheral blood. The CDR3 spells CATSIERADQETQYF. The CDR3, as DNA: TGTGCCACTAGTATAGAGAGGGCAGATCAAGAGACCCAGTACTTC.